The clone carrying this T cell receptor (beta chain) was seen a few times. What it binds is unknown. The sample is drawn from a study of beta chain features in type 1 diabetes. All of the isolated RNA was reverse transcribed, so expressed TCRB transcripts were sequenced. Clones were sequenced by immunoSEQ multiplex PCR, and TCRdb holds only the in-frame ones, with some missing. The sample comprises approximately 340,000 clones, approximately 15% of which are singletons, and approximately 0.02% rests with the top ten. General study results and limits: PCR, the amplification step, might favor shorter templates, equally in patients and controls. The study found fewer insertions and more deletions at VDJ junctions in type 1 diabetes patients.

Trimming cost V 5 bases and J 1 base; bases outside gene matches: 3. The CDR3 spans 14 residues. Germline CDR1 reads MNHEY; CDR2 reads SVGAGI. Sampling consisted of one heparinised blood draw per donor, averaging about 116 mL. The TCR comes from a woman between 18 and 29 years old in good health. The gene calls are TRBV6-5 and TRBJ2-3, with 7 positions matching TRBD2. Specimen: naive CD4+ T cells from blood. CDR3 protein: CASSRDYRTDTQYF. CDR3 coding DNA: TGTGCCAGCAGTCGGGACTACCGCACAGATACGCAGTATTTT.